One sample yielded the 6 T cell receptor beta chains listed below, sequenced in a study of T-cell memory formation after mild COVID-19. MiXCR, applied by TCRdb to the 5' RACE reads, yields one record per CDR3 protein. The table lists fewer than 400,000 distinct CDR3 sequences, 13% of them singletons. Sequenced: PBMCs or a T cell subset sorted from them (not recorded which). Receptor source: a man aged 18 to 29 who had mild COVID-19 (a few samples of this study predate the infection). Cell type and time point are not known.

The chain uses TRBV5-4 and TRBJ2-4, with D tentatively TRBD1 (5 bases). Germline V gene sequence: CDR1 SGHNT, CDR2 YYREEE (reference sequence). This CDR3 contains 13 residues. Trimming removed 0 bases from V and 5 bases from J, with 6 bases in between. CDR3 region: CASSLGQQNIQYF. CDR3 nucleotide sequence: TGTGCCAGCAGCTTGGGACAGCAAAACATTCAGTACTTC. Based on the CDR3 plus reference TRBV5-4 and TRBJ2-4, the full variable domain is ETGVTQSPTHLIKTRGQQVTLRCSSQSGHNTVSWYQQALGQGPQFIFQYYREEENGRGNFPPRFSGLQFPNYSSELNVNALELDDSALYLCASSLGQQNIQYFGAGTRLSVL.

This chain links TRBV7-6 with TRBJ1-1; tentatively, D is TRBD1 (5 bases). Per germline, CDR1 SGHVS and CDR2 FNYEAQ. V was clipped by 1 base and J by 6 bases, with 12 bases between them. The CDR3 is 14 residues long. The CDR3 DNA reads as TGTGCCAGCAGCTTAGGGTTCTGGGGGGCTGAAGCTTTCTTT. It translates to CASSLGFWGAEAFF.

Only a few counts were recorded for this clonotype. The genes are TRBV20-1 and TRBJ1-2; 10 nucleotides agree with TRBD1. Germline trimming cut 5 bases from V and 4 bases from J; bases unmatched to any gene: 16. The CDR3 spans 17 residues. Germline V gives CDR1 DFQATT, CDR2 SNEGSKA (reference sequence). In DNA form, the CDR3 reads TGCAGTGCTGAGGGACAGGGGCTCCCTCAGGGGATCTATGGCTACACCTTC. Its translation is CSAEGQGLPQGIYGYTF.

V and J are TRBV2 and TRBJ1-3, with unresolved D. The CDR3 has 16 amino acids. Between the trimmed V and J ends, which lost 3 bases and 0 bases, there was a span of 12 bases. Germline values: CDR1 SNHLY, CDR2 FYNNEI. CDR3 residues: CASSDNGDFSGNTIYF. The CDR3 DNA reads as TGTGCCAGCAGTGATAACGGGGATTTCTCTGGAAACACCATATATTTT.

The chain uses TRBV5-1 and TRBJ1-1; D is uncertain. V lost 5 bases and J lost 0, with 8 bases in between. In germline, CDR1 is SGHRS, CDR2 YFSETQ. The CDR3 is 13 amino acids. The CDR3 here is CASREQMNTEAFF. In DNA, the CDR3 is TGCGCCAGCAGAGAACAGATGAACACTGAAGCTTTCTTT.

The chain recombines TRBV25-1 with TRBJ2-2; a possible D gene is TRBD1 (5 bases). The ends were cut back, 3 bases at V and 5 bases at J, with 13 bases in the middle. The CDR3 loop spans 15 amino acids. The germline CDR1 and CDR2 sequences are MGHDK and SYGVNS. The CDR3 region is CASSELDTKTGELFF. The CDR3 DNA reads TGTGCCAGCAGTGAGCTGGACACCAAAACCGGGGAGCTGTTTTTT.